Listed here is a single T cell receptor beta chain. The sample is drawn from a study of T cell changes during pregnancy in multiple sclerosis. Sequencing used immunoSEQ multiplex PCR; TCRdb keeps in-frame clones, though not all of them. The sample contains over 65,000 clones, about 90% of which appear only once. The specimen comprised peripheral blood, sampled in the second trimester of pregnancy. This sequence was found in a female donor with multiple sclerosis, enrolled in a pregnancy study.

The CDR3 reads CASSPSGGTDTQYF. Here the CDR3 DNA reads TGCGCCAGCAGTCCTAGCGGGGGAACAGATACGCAGTATTTT. The rearrangement uses TRBV5-1 and TRBJ2-3; 10 nucleotides agree with TRBD2. Unmatched junction bases numbered 3, after V lost 5 bases and J lost 3 bases. Germline V gene sequence: CDR1 SGHRS, CDR2 YFSETQ. The CDR3 sequence is 14 residues long.